This T cell receptor (beta chain) was recovered during a study of T cell repertoires in cytomegalovirus infection. At the level of the study: Indications of both CMV infection and matching HLA type were provided by public TCR beta signatures. Findings and limits, study-wide: Adding up the frequency of public TCR beta families identified people who carried CMV plus the relevant HLA. CMV-specific TCR beta clonotypes restricted by HLA-C were the ones dominating the ex vivo response.

Germline values: CDR1 LGHNA, CDR2 YSLEER. V was cut by 4 bases and J by 3 bases, with 21 bases left in between. The CDR3 is made up of 18 amino acids. As for this clonotype: Its antigen is unidentified.

From the reads, TCRdb called clonotypes with MiXCR, one entry per CDR3 protein. The sample holds 310,000 or so distinct CDR3 sequences, roughly 15% seen once. The J gene is TRBJ2-2, the V gene TRBV4-3; D may be TRBD1 or TRBD2 (5 bases each). The material sequenced was PBMCs. The clonotype was recovered from a human donor in good health (CMV status not recorded). Some clones in this sample may be carry-over from other donors' samples. CDR3 amino acids: CASSRGTIRDGDTGELFF. The CDR3 DNA sequence: TGCGCCAGCAGCCGAGGAACGATCCGGGACGGGGACACCGGGGAGCTGTTTTTT.